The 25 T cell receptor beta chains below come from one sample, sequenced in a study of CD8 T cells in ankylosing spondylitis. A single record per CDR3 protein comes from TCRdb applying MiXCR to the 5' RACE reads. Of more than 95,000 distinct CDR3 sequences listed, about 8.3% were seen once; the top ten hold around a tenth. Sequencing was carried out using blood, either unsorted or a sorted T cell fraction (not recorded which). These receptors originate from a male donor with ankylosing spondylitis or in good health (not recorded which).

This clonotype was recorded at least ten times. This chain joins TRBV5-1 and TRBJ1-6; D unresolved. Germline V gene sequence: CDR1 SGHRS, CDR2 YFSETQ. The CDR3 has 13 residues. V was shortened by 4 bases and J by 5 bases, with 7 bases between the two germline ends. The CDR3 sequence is CASSGGNNSPLHF. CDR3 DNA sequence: TGCGCCAGCAGCGGCGGTAATAATTCACCCCTCCACTTT. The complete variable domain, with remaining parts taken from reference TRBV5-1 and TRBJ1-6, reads KAGVTQTPRYLIKTRGQQVTLSCSPISGHRSVSWYQQTPGQGLQFLFEYFSETQRNKGNFPGRFSGRQFSNSRSEMNVSTLELGDSALYLCASSGGNNSPLHFGNGTRLTVT.

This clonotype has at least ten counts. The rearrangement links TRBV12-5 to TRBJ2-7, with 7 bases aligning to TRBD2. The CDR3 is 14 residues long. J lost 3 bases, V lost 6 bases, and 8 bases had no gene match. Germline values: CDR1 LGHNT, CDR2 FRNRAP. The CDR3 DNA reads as TGTGCTAGTGGGTCCGGGACTAAGGTCTACGAGCAGTACTTC. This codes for CASGSGTKVYEQYF. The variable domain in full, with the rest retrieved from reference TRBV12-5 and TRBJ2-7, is DARVTQTPRHKVTEMGQEVTMRCQPILGHNTVFWYRQTMMQGLELLAYFRNRAPLDDSGMPKDRFSAEMPDATLATLKIQPSEPRDSAVYFCASGSGTKVYEQYFGPGTRLTVT.

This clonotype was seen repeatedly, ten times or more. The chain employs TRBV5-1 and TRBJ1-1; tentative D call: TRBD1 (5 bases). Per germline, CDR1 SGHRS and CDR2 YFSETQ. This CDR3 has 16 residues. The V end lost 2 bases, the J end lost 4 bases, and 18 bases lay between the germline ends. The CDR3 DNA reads TGCGCCAGCAGCTTTTCTCCCGACTGGACAAGCACTGAAGCTTTCTTT. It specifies CASSFSPDWTSTEAFF. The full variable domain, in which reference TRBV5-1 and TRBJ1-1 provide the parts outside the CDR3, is KAGVTQTPRYLIKTRGQQVTLSCSPISGHRSVSWYQQTPGQGLQFLFEYFSETQRNKGNFPGRFSGRQFSNSRSEMNVSTLELGDSALYLCASSFSPDWTSTEAFFGQGTRLTVV.

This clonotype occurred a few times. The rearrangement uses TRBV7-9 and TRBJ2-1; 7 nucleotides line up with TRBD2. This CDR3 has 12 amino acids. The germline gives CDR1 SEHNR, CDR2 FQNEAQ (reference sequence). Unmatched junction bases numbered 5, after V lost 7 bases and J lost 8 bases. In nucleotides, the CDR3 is TGTGCCAGCACTAAACGGGGGGATGAGCAGTTCTTC. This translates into CASTKRGDEQFF. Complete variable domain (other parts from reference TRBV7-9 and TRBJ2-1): DTGVSQNPRHKITKRGQNVTFRCDPISEHNRLYWYRQTLGQGPEFLTYFQNEAQLEKSRLLSDRFSAERPKGSFSTLEIQRTEQGDSAMYLCASTKRGDEQFFGPGTRLTVL.

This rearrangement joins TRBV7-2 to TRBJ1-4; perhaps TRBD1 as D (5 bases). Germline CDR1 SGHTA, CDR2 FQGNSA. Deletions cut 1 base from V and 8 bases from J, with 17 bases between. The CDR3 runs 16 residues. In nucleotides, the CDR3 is TGTGCCAGCAGCTTAGATACCTGGGGGTCTGGGGAAAAACTGTTTTTT. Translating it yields CASSLDTWGSGEKLFF. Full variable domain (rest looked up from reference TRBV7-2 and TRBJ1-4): GAGVSQSPSNKVTEKGKDVELRCDPISGHTALYWYRQSLGQGLEFLIYFQGNSAPDKSGLPSDRFSAERTGGSVSTLTIQRTQQEDSAVYLCASSLDTWGSGEKLFFGSGTQLSVL.

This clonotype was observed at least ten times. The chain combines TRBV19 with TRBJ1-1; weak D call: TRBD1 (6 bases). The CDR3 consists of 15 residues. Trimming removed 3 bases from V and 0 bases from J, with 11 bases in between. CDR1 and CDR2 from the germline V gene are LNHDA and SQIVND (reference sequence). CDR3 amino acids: CASSIGGGMNTEAFF. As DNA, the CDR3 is TGTGCCAGTAGTATCGGAGGGGGGATGAACACTGAAGCTTTCTTT.

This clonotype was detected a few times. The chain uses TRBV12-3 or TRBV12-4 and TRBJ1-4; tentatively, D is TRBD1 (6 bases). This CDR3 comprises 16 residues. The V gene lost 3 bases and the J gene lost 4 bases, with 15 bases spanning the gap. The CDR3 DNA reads TGTGCCAGCAGTTTTCAGGGGTTGGGGCGTAATGAAAAACTGTTTTTT. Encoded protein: CASSFQGLGRNEKLFF.

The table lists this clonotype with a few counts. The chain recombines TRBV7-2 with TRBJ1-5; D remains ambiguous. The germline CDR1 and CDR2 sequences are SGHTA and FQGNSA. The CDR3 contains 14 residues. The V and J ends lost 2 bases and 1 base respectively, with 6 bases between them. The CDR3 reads CASSLQPSNQPQHF. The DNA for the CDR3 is TGTGCCAGCAGCTTACAGCCAAGCAATCAGCCCCAGCATTTT.

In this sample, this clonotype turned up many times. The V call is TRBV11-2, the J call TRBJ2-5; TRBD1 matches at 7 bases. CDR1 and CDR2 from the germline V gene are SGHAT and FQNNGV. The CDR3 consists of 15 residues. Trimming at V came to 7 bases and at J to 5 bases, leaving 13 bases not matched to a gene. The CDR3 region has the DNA TGTGCCAGCACCCCCTTGAGAGGGGGCCTTGAGACCCAGTACTTC. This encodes CASTPLRGGLETQYF.

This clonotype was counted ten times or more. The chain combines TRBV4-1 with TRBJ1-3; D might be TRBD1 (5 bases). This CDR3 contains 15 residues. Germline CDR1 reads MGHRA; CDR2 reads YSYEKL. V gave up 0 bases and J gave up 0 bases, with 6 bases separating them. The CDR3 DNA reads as TGCGCCAGCAGCCAAGACAGGGACTCTGGAAACACCATATATTTT. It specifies CASSQDRDSGNTIYF.

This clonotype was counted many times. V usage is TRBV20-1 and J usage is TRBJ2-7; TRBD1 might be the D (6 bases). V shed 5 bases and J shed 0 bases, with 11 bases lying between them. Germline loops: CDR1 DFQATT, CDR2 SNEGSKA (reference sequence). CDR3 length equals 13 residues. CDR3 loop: CSAPGVNSYEQYF. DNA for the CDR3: TGCAGTGCTCCAGGGGTCAACTCCTACGAGCAGTACTTC.

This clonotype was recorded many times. The CDR3 loop is CSARGYITRSGTSGYEQYF. The CDR3 DNA follows: TGCAGTGCTAGAGGGTACATAACCCGGAGCGGGACTAGCGGGTACGAGCAGTACTTC. V gene TRBV20-1 combines with J gene TRBJ2-7, with 12 bases fitting TRBD2. The CDR3 has 19 amino acids. The V gene's germline CDR1 is DFQATT and CDR2 SNEGSKA (reference sequence). The J segment lost 4 bases and the V segment lost 1 base, leaving 17 bases of the junction unmatched.

CDR3: CASSQAFNTNEQFF. The DNA of the CDR3 is TGTGCCAGCAGCCAAGCATTCAACACCAATGAGCAGTTCTTC. The chain joins TRBV3-1 to TRBJ2-1; D ambiguous. CDR3 length equals 14 residues. The V end lost 1 base, the J end lost 6 bases, and 10 bases lay between the germline ends. The V gene's germline CDR1 is LGHDT and CDR2 YNNKEL (reference sequence).

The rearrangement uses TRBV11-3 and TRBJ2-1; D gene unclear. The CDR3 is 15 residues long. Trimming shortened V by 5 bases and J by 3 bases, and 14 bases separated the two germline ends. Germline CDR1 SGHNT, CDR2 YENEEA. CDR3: CASSHRTVGYNEQFF. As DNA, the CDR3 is TGTGCCAGCAGCCATCGGACCGTGGGCTACAATGAGCAGTTCTTC.

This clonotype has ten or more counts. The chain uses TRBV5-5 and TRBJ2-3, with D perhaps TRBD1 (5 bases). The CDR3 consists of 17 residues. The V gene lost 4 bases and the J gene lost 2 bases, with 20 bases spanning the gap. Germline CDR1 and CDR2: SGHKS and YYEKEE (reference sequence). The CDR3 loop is CASSAETTAWSTDTQYF. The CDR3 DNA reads TGTGCCAGCAGCGCCGAAACGACAGCCTGGTCCACAGATACGCAGTATTTT.

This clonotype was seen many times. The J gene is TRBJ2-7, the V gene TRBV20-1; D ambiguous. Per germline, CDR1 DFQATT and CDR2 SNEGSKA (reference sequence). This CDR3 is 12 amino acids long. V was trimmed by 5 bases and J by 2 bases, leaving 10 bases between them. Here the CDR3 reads CSAPDKTYEQYF. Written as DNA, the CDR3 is TGCAGTGCTCCAGACAAGACCTACGAGCAGTACTTC.

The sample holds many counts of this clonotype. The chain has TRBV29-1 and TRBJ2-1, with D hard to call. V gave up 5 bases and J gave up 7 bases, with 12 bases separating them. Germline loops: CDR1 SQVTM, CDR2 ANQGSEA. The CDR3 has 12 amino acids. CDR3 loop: CSVTSWKNEQFF. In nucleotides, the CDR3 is TGCAGCGTTACCTCGTGGAAAAATGAGCAGTTCTTC.

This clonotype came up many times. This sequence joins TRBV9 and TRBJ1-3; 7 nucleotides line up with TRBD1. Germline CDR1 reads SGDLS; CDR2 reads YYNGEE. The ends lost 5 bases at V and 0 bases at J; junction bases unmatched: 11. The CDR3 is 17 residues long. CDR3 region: CASSPGQDAPSGNTIYF. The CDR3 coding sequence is TGTGCCAGCAGTCCAGGACAGGACGCCCCCTCTGGAAACACCATATATTTT.

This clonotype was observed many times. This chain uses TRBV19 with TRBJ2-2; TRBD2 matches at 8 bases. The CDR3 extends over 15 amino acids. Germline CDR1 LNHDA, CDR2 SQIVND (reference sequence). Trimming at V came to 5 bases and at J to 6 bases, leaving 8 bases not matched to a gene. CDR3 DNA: TGTGCCAGTAGTCCCCGGGGGGGGATCGCCGGGGAGCTGTTTTTT. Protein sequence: CASSPRGGIAGELFF.

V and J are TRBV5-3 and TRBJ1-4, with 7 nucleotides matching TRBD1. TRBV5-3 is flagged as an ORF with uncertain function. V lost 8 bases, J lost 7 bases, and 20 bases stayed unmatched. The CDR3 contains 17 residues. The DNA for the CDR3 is TGTGCCAGGGGCCCCGGGACAGCTTGGGAGATTGGTGAAAAACTGTTTTTT. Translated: CARGPGTAWEIGEKLFF.

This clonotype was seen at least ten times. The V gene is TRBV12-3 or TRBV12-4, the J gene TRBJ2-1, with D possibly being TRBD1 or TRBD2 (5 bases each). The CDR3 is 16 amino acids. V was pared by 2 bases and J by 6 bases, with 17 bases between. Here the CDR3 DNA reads TGTGCCAGCAGTTTAAGAGGGGCGCAGAGTTCCAATGAGCAGTTCTTC. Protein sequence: CASSLRGAQSSNEQFF.

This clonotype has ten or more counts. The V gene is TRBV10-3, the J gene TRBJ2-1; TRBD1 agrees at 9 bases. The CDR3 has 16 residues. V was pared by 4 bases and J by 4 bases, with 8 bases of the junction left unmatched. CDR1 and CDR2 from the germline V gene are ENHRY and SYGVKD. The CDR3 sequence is CAISGQGEGSYNEQFF. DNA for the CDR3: TGTGCCATCAGTGGACAGGGGGAAGGTTCGTACAATGAGCAGTTCTTC.

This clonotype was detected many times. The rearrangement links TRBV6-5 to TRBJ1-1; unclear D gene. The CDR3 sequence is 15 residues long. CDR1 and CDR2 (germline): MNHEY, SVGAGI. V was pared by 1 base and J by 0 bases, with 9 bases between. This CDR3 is CASSYYREVNTEAFF. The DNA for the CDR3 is TGTGCCAGCAGTTACTACCGGGAGGTGAACACTGAAGCTTTCTTT.

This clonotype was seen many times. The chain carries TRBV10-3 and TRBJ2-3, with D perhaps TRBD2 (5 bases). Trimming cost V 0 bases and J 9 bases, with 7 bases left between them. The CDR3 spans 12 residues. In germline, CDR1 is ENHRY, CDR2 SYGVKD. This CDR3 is CAISESGGTQYF. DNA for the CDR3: TGTGCCATCAGTGAGTCGGGCGGGACGCAGTATTTT.

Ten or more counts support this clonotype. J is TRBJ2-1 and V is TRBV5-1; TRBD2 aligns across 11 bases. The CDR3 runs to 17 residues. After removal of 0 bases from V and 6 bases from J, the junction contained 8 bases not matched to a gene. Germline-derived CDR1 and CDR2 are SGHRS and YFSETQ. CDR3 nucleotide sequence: TGCGCCAGCAGCTTGGCTAGCGGGAGGCCCCTTGGCAATGAGCAGTTCTTC. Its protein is CASSLASGRPLGNEQFF.